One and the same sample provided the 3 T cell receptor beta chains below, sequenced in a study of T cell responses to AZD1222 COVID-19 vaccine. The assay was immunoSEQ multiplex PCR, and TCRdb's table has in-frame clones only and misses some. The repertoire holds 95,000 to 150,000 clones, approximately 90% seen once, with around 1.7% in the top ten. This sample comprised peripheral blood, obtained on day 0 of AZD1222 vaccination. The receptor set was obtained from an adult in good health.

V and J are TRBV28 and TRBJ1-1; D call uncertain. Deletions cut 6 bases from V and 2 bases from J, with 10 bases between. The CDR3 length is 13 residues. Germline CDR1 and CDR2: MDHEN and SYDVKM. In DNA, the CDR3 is TGTGCCAGCAGGTCGGGCCAAAACACTGAAGCTTTCTTT. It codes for CASRSGQNTEAFF. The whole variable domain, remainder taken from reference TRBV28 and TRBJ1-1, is DVKVTQSSRYLVKRTGEKVFLECVQDMDHENMFWYRQDPGLGLRLIYFSYDVKMKEKGDIPEGYSVSREKKERFSLILESASTNQTSMYLCASRSGQNTEAFFGQGTRLTVV.

The CDR3 DNA follows: TGTGCCAGCACGGCGGGAGCCTCGAACACCGGGGAGCTGTTTTTT. Translated: CASTAGASNTGELFF. V usage is TRBV28 and J usage is TRBJ2-2; the match to TRBD2 covers 7 bases. The CDR3 runs 15 residues. Germline trimming cut 7 bases from V and 0 bases from J; bases unmatched to any gene: 5. CDR1 MDHEN and CDR2 SYDVKM come from the germline V gene. Together with reference TRBV28 and TRBJ2-2, the CDR3 gives the full variable domain: DVKVTQSSRYLVKRTGEKVFLECVQDMDHENMFWYRQDPGLGLRLIYFSYDVKMKEKGDIPEGYSVSREKKERFSLILESASTNQTSMYLCASTAGASNTGELFFGEGSRLTVL.

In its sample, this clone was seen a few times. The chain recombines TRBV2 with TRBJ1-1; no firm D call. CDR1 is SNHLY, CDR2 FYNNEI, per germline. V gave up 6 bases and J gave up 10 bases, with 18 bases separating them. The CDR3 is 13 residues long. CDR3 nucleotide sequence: TGTGCCAGCAGGCCTTCCGCAGCAGAGAGAGCTTTCTTT. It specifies CASRPSAAERAFF. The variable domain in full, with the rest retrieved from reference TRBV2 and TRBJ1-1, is EPEVTQTPSHQVTQMGQEVILRCVPISNHLYFYWYRQILGQKVEFLVSFYNNEISEKSEIFDDQFSVERPDGSNFTLKIRSTKLEDSAMYFCASRPSAAERAFFGQGTRLTVV.